Shown below are 12 T cell receptor beta chains from a single sample sequenced in a study of cytomegalovirus exposure and HLA in healthy donors. Profiling relied on immunoSEQ multiplex PCR, and the TCRdb table lists in-frame clones only, not all of them. The table lists about 110,000 clones, more than 75% of them singletons, with approximately 1.4% in the top ten. The specimen sequenced was PBMCs. The receptors derive from a woman between 25 and 40 years old in good health and CMV-seropositive.

This chain uses TRBV11-2 with TRBJ2-7; 8 nucleotides match TRBD2. V dropped 7 bases and J dropped 5; count of bases not matched to a gene: 16. The CDR3 extends over 16 amino acids. Germline V CDR1 and CDR2: SGHAT, FQNNGV. The CDR3 sequence: CASTQRGGGYTDEQYF. CDR3 sequence (DNA): TGTGCCAGCACCCAAAGGGGCGGGGGGTACACGGACGAGCAGTACTTC.

This rearrangement joins TRBV7-9 to TRBJ2-3; 12 bases match TRBD2. CDR1 and CDR2 from the germline V gene are SEHNR and FQNEAQ (reference sequence). This CDR3 is 15 amino acids long. With 3 bases clipped from V and 8 bases from J, the junction kept 6 bases outside the gene matches. The CDR3 DNA reads as TGTGCCAGCAGCTTTTCCTCTAGCGGGAGGGGTACGCAGTATTTT. Its protein product is CASSFSSSGRGTQYF.

The chain is built from TRBV5-6 and TRBJ2-7; the D gene is possibly TRBD2 (5 bases). Trimming took off 4 bases at V and 7 bases at J, with 21 bases between the two ends. Germline CDR1 is SGHDT and CDR2 is YYEEEE. The length of the CDR3 is 15 residues. The CDR3 coding sequence is TGTGCCAGCAGCCCGGCCGGGCTGAGCTCGGGAGAGCAGTACTTC. As protein: CASSPAGLSSGEQYF.

In nucleotides, the CDR3 is TGCGCCAGCAGCCAAGATCGGGAACTTGAGCAGTTCTTC. Its translation is CASSQDRELEQFF. The chain combines TRBV4-1 with TRBJ2-1, with D maybe TRBD2 (5 bases). Deletions cut 0 bases from V and 9 bases from J, with 9 bases between. The CDR3 has 13 residues. From germline, CDR1 is MGHRA and CDR2 YSYEKL.

The chain couples TRBV19 to TRBJ1-1, with D unclear. CDR3 length: 14 amino acids. V was shortened by 6 bases and J by 4 bases, with 15 bases between the two germline ends. Germline V CDR1 and CDR2: LNHDA, SQIVND (reference sequence). The CDR3 here is CASRVEGVGTEAFF. The CDR3 bases are TGTGCCAGTAGGGTCGAGGGAGTCGGCACTGAAGCTTTCTTT.

The chain joins TRBV4-1 to TRBJ1-1; TRBD1 agrees at 7 bases. The CDR3 loop spans 16 amino acids. Unmatched junction bases numbered 13, after V lost 3 bases and J lost 6 bases. Germline CDR1 MGHRA, CDR2 YSYEKL. CDR3 sequence reads: CASSQTEGGFNSEAFF. The CDR3 DNA follows: TGCGCCAGCAGCCAGACTGAAGGGGGCTTTAACTCTGAAGCTTTCTTT.

This clone was seen only once. The chain uses TRBV27 and TRBJ1-3, with D hard to call. The CDR3 is 11 amino acids. Per the germline V gene, CDR1 is MNHEY and CDR2 is SMNVEV (reference sequence). V lost 7 bases, J lost 4 bases, and 5 bases lay in between. The CDR3 region has the DNA TGTGCCAGCACGGGGGGAAACACCATATATTTT. Translating gives CASTGGNTIYF.

The V gene is TRBV7-9, the J gene TRBJ1-1; maybe TRBD1 (6 bases). The germline CDR1 and CDR2 sequences are SEHNR and FQNEAQ (reference sequence). The CDR3 has 14 residues. V was pared by 5 bases and J by 0 bases, with 10 bases between. This CDR3 is CASSPGQLNTEAFF. DNA for the CDR3: TGTGCCAGCAGCCCCGGACAGTTGAACACTGAAGCTTTCTTT.

The V gene is TRBV28, the J gene TRBJ2-3; perhaps TRBD2 as D (6 bases). Between the trimmed V and J ends, which lost 5 bases and 6 bases, there was a span of 21 bases. CDR1 is MDHEN, CDR2 SYDVKM, per germline. The CDR3 has 16 amino acids. CDR3 protein: CASSHGTGFGGDTQYF. CDR3 coding DNA: TGTGCCAGCAGTCACGGTACCGGGTTTGGAGGGGATACGCAGTATTTT.

The chain employs TRBV5-6 and TRBJ2-6; TRBD1 might be the D (5 bases). Germline CDR1 is SGHDT and CDR2 is YYEEEE. There are 15 residues in the CDR3. V was pared by 1 base and J by 4 bases, with 9 bases between. For the CDR3, the DNA is TGTGCCAGCAGCTTGCAGGGCCCCGGGGCCAACGTCCTGACTTTC. Amino acids: CASSLQGPGANVLTF.

CDR3 nucleotides: TGTGCCAGCAGCTTGACGGGACAGGGGGGGTACGAGCAGTACTTC. Residues: CASSLTGQGGYEQYF. The rearrangement links TRBV5-6 to TRBJ2-7; 11 positions match TRBD1. V dropped 1 base and J dropped 4; count of bases not matched to a gene: 4. Germline assignment: CDR1 SGHDT and CDR2 YYEEEE. There are 15 residues in the CDR3.

The sample holds a few counts of this clone. The rearrangement uses TRBV6-5 and TRBJ2-7; 9 bases are shared with TRBD1. CDR3 size: 14 residues. V shed 5 bases and J 5 bases; nucleotides not matched to a gene: 7. Germline CDR1 and CDR2: MNHEY and SVGAGI. Written as DNA, the CDR3 is TGTGCCAGCAGTACGGACAGGGGATCGGACGAGCAGTACTTC. Its translation is CASSTDRGSDEQYF.